The 7 T cell receptor beta chains below come from one sample, sequenced in a study of pediatric ulcerative colitis. Sequencing was performed with immunoSEQ multiplex PCR; in TCRdb, only in-frame clones are kept and a portion is missing. The table has about 64,000 clones, 86% seen once. Sequencing was carried out using blood. The source is a boy between 10 and 17 years old with severe ulcerative colitis.

The gene calls are TRBV27 and TRBJ2-1; 13 bases align to TRBD2. CDR1 is MNHEY and CDR2 is SMNVEV in the germline V gene (reference sequence). Trimming took 6 bases from V and 7 from J; bases not matched to a gene: 6. This CDR3 region has 15 residues. CDR3 sequence: CASRLAGGPGNEQFF. CDR3 in DNA: TGTGCCAGCAGACTAGCGGGAGGGCCTGGAAATGAGCAGTTCTTC.

The chain carries TRBV7-2 and TRBJ2-7; D uncertain. The V and J ends lost 3 bases and 2 bases respectively, with 8 bases between them. This CDR3 has 13 residues. Germline V CDR1 and CDR2: SGHTA, FQGNSA. In DNA, the CDR3 is TGTGCCAGCAGCTTTAACGTCGCCTACGAGCAGTACTTC. Amino acid sequence: CASSFNVAYEQYF. Full variable domain (remainder filled in from reference TRBV7-2 and TRBJ2-7): GAGVSQSPSNKVTEKGKDVELRCDPISGHTALYWYRQSLGQGLEFLIYFQGNSAPDKSGLPSDRFSAERTGGSVSTLTIQRTQQEDSAVYLCASSFNVAYEQYFGPGTRLTVT.

The gene calls are TRBV7-9 and TRBJ1-1; 7 bases line up with TRBD1. V lost 8 bases and J lost 4; bases outside the gene matches: 7. Germline V gene data show CDR1 as SEHNR and CDR2 as FQNEAQ (reference sequence). The length of the CDR3 is 13 residues. The CDR3 here is CASRGGAGTEAFF. For the CDR3, the DNA is TGTGCCAGCCGAGGGGGCGCGGGCACTGAAGCTTTCTTT.

The CDR3 here is CASSGSGRAGETQYF. The CDR3 region has the DNA TGTGCCAGCAGTGGTAGCGGGAGGGCAGGCGAGACCCAGTACTTC. This rearrangement joins TRBV2 to TRBJ2-5; 11 bases align to TRBD2. The ends lost 4 bases at V and 5 bases at J; junction bases unmatched: 6. CDR3 size: 15 residues. Germline V gives CDR1 SNHLY, CDR2 FYNNEI.

The chain combines TRBV2 with TRBJ1-2; 8 bases map to TRBD1. Germline-derived CDR1 and CDR2 are SNHLY and FYNNEI. CDR3 size: 15 residues. The J segment lost 3 bases and the V segment lost 7 bases, leaving 10 bases of the junction unmatched. The DNA for the CDR3 is TGTGCCAGCAATCCTCTGACAGGGGCCTACTATGGCTACACCTTC. Residues: CASNPLTGAYYGYTF.

This clone was seen only a few times. As DNA, the CDR3 is TGTGCCAGTCATAATCTGACAGTCTATGGCTACACCTTC. As protein: CASHNLTVYGYTF. The chain couples TRBV19 to TRBJ1-2; D is perhaps TRBD1 (5 bases). The CDR3 is made up of 13 amino acids. V gave up 8 bases and J gave up 4 bases, with 14 bases separating them. CDR1 and CDR2 from the germline V gene are LNHDA and SQIVND (reference sequence). The full variable domain, in which reference TRBV19 and TRBJ1-2 provide the parts outside the CDR3, is DGGITQSPKYLFRKEGQNVTLSCEQNLNHDAMYWYRQDPGQGLRLIYYSQIVNDFQKGDIAEGYSVSREKKESFPLTVTSAQKNPTAFYLCASHNLTVYGYTFGSGTRLTVV.

The V and J genes are TRBV10-2 and TRBJ2-3; D is ambiguous. Trimming left V 6 bases short and J 2 bases short, with 6 bases between. The V gene's germline CDR1 is WSHSY and CDR2 SAAADI. The CDR3 totals 12 residues. Here the CDR3 reads CASSSLTDTQYF. The CDR3 DNA sequence: TGCGCCAGCAGCAGCCTCACAGATACGCAGTATTTT.